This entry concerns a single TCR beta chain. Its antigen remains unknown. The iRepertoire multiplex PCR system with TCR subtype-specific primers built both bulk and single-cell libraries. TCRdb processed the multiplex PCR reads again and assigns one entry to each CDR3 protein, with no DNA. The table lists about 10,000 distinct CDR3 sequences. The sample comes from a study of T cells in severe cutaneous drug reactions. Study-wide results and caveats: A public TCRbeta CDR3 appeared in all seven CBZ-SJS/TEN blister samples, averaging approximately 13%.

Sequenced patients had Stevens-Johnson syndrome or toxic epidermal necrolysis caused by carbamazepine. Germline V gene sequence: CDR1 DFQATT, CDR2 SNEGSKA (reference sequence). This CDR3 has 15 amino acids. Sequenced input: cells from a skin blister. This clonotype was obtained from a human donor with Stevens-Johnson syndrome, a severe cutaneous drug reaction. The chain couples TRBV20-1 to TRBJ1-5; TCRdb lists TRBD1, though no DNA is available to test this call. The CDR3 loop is CSAFPGQTSNQPQHF.